The clone carrying this T cell receptor (beta chain) was observed a single time. Unmatched junction bases numbered 3, after V lost 1 base and J lost 1 base. Germline CDR1 and CDR2: LGHDT and YNNKEL (reference sequence). This CDR3 has 15 residues. TCRdb keeps only in-frame clones here, not all; method: immunoSEQ multiplex PCR. The sample contains about 95,000 clones, just over 90% of which appear only once. The data are from a study of blood T cell repertoires in COVID-19. This chain uses TRBV3-1 (or the pseudogene TRBV3-2) with TRBJ1-1; 7 nucleotides line up with TRBD1. This clonotype was obtained from a woman aged 45-59 years in a cohort sampled during active COVID-19. The material sequenced was peripheral blood. CDR3 protein: CASSQVWTGNTEAFF. CDR3 in DNA: TGTGCCAGCAGCCAAGTATGGACAGGGAACACTGAAGCTTTCTTT.